This passage covers 27 T cell receptor beta chains from one sample sequenced in a study of CD8 T cells in Susac syndrome. With random hexamers, roughly 0.5 to 1 ug RNA was reverse transcribed. Each CDR3 protein is one row after TCRdb ran MiXCR on the immunoSEQ multiplex PCR reads. The sample contains 200,000 to 250,000 distinct CDR3 sequences, approximately 95% of which appear only once. Sequenced material: CD4+ T cells from PBMCs. Receptor source: a human donor with multiple sclerosis.

This clonotype occurred a few times. The rearrangement joins TRBV7-9 to TRBJ2-7; 9 nucleotides line up with TRBD1. This CDR3 is built from 14 residues. Trimming removed 5 bases from V and 2 bases from J; junction bases left unmatched: 4. Germline CDR1 is SEHNR and CDR2 is FQNEAQ (reference sequence). CDR3 bases: TGTGCCAGCAGCCCCGGGGACAGGGCCTACGAGCAGTACTTC. Translated, it gives CASSPGDRAYEQYF.

V gene TRBV28 combines with J gene TRBJ2-5; no definite D call. V lost 3 bases, J lost 5 bases, and 13 bases lay in between. CDR1 is MDHEN, CDR2 SYDVKM, per germline. This CDR3 has 14 amino acids. The CDR3 reads CASSFSGDWETQYF. In DNA form, the CDR3 reads TGTGCCAGCAGTTTCTCTGGGGATTGGGAGACCCAGTACTTC. Looking up the rest from reference TRBV28 and TRBJ2-5 gives the full variable domain: DVKVTQSSRYLVKRTGEKVFLECVQDMDHENMFWYRQDPGLGLRLIYFSYDVKMKEKGDIPEGYSVSREKKERFSLILESASTNQTSMYLCASSFSGDWETQYFGPGTRLLVL.

The genes are TRBV12-3 or TRBV12-4 and TRBJ1-2; possibly TRBD1 for D (5 bases). This CDR3 region has 14 residues. V lost 6 bases and J 4 bases, leaving 15 bases between the germline ends. The CDR3 nucleotides are TGTGCCAGCAGGTTCTCCGGGACGGTCTATGGCTACACCTTC. Protein sequence: CASRFSGTVYGYTF.

The chain recombines TRBV28 with TRBJ2-7; D remains unclear. Germline values: CDR1 MDHEN, CDR2 SYDVKM. Trimming pared 5 bases from V and 2 bases from J, leaving 10 bases between. The CDR3 is 13 residues long. CDR3 loop: CASSPQNTYEQYF. CDR3 DNA sequence: TGTGCCAGCAGTCCACAGAATACCTACGAGCAGTACTTC.

The chain recombines TRBV29-1 with TRBJ2-2; TRBD2 matches at 10 bases. The CDR3 is 18 residues long. Trimming removed 4 bases from V and 4 bases from J; junction bases left unmatched: 15. Germline V gene sequence: CDR1 SQVTM, CDR2 ANQGSEA. CDR3 residues: CSVGRLAGNPPRTGELFF. The CDR3 DNA sequence: TGCAGCGTTGGTCGACTAGCGGGCAATCCTCCTCGCACCGGGGAGCTGTTTTTT.

The chain couples TRBV29-1 to TRBJ1-2; possibly TRBD1 for D (6 bases). The germline gives CDR1 SQVTM, CDR2 ANQGSEA. Between the trimmed V and J ends, which lost 6 bases and 4 bases, there was a span of 12 bases. The CDR3 runs to 12 residues. The CDR3 region has the DNA TGCAGCGTCCCTGACAGGAGCTATGGCTACACCTTC. Protein product: CSVPDRSYGYTF.

This clonotype was recorded only once. The rearrangement uses TRBV25-1 and TRBJ2-7, with D uncertain. The CDR3 spans 12 residues. Germline loops: CDR1 MGHDK, CDR2 SYGVNS. Trimming removed 7 bases at V and 0 bases at J, with 7 bases between. CDR3 sequence (DNA): TGTGCCAGCACCGGATACTCCTACGAGCAGTACTTC. As protein: CASTGYSYEQYF.

The rearrangement uses TRBV29-1 and TRBJ2-3, with a possible D match to TRBD1 (5 bases). The CDR3 sequence is 11 residues long. With 4 bases removed from V and 4 bases from J, the gap between germline ends came to 6 bases. Per the germline V gene, CDR1 is SQVTM and CDR2 is ANQGSEA. In nucleotides, the CDR3 is TGCAGCGTTGGCAGGGCAGATACGCAGTATTTT. Translated, it gives CSVGRADTQYF.

V is TRBV24-1 and J is TRBJ1-5, with no clear D. This CDR3 is built from 13 residues. The germline gives CDR1 KGHDR, CDR2 SFDVKD. The V gene lost 9 bases and the J gene lost 2 bases, with 10 bases spanning the gap. The CDR3 sequence: CATLGWGNQPQHF. In nucleotides, the CDR3 is TGTGCCACCTTGGGGTGGGGCAATCAGCCCCAGCATTTT.

V usage is TRBV29-1 and J usage is TRBJ2-3, with D tentatively TRBD2 (5 bases). V was trimmed by 4 bases and J by 4 bases, leaving 15 bases between them. Germline loops: CDR1 SQVTM, CDR2 ANQGSEA. The CDR3 sequence is 14 residues long. The CDR3: CSVVTVGSADTQYF. The CDR3 DNA reads as TGCAGCGTTGTTACAGTGGGTAGCGCAGATACGCAGTATTTT.

The chain employs TRBV27 and TRBJ2-5; D not resolved. The V gene's germline CDR1 is MNHEY and CDR2 SMNVEV (reference sequence). V was pared by 4 bases and J by 0 bases, with 9 bases between. This CDR3 has 14 residues. The CDR3, as DNA: TGTGCCAGCAGTTCTCTAGGGTACCAAGAGACCCAGTACTTC. Amino acids: CASSSLGYQETQYF.

V gene TRBV20-1 combines with J gene TRBJ1-5, with 7 bases that match TRBD1. Germline V lookup: CDR1 DFQATT, CDR2 SNEGSKA (reference sequence). The CDR3 loop spans 14 amino acids. After removal of 5 bases from V and 6 bases from J, the junction contained 10 bases not matched to a gene. This chain's CDR3 is CSAYDQGGSQPQHF. In nucleotides, the CDR3 is TGCAGTGCTTACGATCAGGGGGGGAGTCAGCCCCAGCATTTT.

The V gene is TRBV12-3 or TRBV12-4, the J gene TRBJ1-1; no clear D. Trimming took 5 bases from V and 5 from J, leaving 12 bases between them. This CDR3 region has 13 residues. The CDR3 nucleotides are TGTGCCAGCAGTCCGGCGGGCTGGACTGAAGCTTTCTTT. Residues: CASSPAGWTEAFF.

The rearrangement links TRBV5-6 to TRBJ1-3; TRBD1 matches 7 bases. Looked up from germline, CDR1 is SGHDT and CDR2 is YYEEEE. Losses at the gene ends were 1 base for V and 2 bases for J; bases not matched to a gene: 0. The CDR3 sequence is 14 residues long. CDR3 sequence reads: CASSLRGPGNTIYF. CDR3 coding DNA: TGTGCCAGCAGCTTGAGGGGGCCTGGAAACACCATATATTTT.

V and J are TRBV6-2 or TRBV6-3 and TRBJ1-5; the D is unclear. Trimming left V 5 bases short and J 8 bases short, with 10 bases between. In germline, CDR1 is MNHEY, CDR2 SVGEGT. CDR3 length: 12 residues. CDR3 sequence (DNA): TGTGCCAGCAGTGACCCGACCGAGCCCCAGCATTTT. Encoded protein: CASSDPTEPQHF.

The chain employs TRBV29-1 and TRBJ2-3; the match to TRBD2 covers 11 bases. The CDR3 is made up of 14 amino acids. Germline lookup yields CDR1 SQVTM and CDR2 ANQGSEA. V trimming: 8 bases; J trimming: 0 bases; junction bases outside the gene matches: 4. CDR3 residues: CSFTSGGSTDTQYF. The DNA of the CDR3 is TGCAGCTTTACTAGCGGGGGAAGCACAGATACGCAGTATTTT.

The rearrangement links TRBV2 to TRBJ1-2, with D maybe TRBD1 (5 bases). The CDR3 runs 14 residues. Germline CDR1 and CDR2: SNHLY and FYNNEI. Between the trimmed V and J ends, which lost 5 bases and 4 bases, there was a span of 14 bases. The CDR3 here is CASSTQGSGYGYTF. Here the CDR3 DNA reads TGTGCCAGCAGTACGCAGGGCTCTGGCTATGGCTACACCTTC.

The chain recombines TRBV27 with TRBJ1-4; 7 bases agree with TRBD1. V trimming: 6 bases; J trimming: 7 bases; junction bases outside the gene matches: 11. CDR3 length: 15 amino acids. Germline CDR1 and CDR2: MNHEY and SMNVEV (reference sequence). The DNA for the CDR3 is TGTGCCAGCAGATCCCTGGGACAGTTTCGTGAAAAACTGTTTTTT. It codes for CASRSLGQFREKLFF.

The chain employs TRBV18 and TRBJ1-5; 8 nucleotides line up with TRBD1. V dropped 3 bases and J dropped 7; count of bases not matched to a gene: 5. The germline gives CDR1 KGHSH, CDR2 LQKENI. The length of the CDR3 is 14 residues. The CDR3 loop reads CASSPDRGHQPQHF. CDR3 DNA sequence: TGTGCCAGCTCACCCGACAGGGGCCACCAGCCCCAGCATTTT.

The V and J genes are TRBV28 and TRBJ2-4; the D gene is possibly TRBD2 (5 bases). The CDR3 spans 14 residues. Germline V gene sequence: CDR1 MDHEN, CDR2 SYDVKM. V was cut by 6 bases and J by 1 base, with 10 bases left in between. CDR3: CASSQPGAKNIQYF. CDR3 sequence (DNA): TGTGCCAGCAGCCAACCGGGGGCCAAAAACATTCAGTACTTC.

The V call is TRBV12-3 or TRBV12-4, the J call TRBJ2-5, with TRBD1 identical over 12 bases. The length of the CDR3 is 16 residues. V lost 3 bases and J lost 5; bases outside the gene matches: 7. The CDR3 is CASSFAPGQGAETQYF. In DNA, the CDR3 is TGTGCCAGCAGTTTCGCGCCGGGACAGGGGGCCGAGACCCAGTACTTC.

The chain has TRBV20-1 and TRBJ1-1, with TRBD1 matching 9 bases. After removal of 4 bases from V and 3 bases from J, the junction contained 3 bases not matched to a gene. Germline values: CDR1 DFQATT, CDR2 SNEGSKA (reference sequence). There are 13 residues in the CDR3. CDR3 region: CSATDRGHTEAFF. The CDR3 DNA reads TGCAGTGCTACGGACAGGGGACACACTGAAGCTTTCTTT.

This clonotype was recorded once. The chain uses TRBV4-1 and TRBJ2-1; TRBD2 matches 9 bases. Looked up from germline, CDR1 is MGHRA and CDR2 is YSYEKL. V was clipped by 2 bases and J by 7 bases; unmatched bases: 6. This CDR3 spans 15 amino acids. The CDR3 loop is CASSQLGLALNEQFF. CDR3 coding DNA: TGCGCCAGCAGCCAATTGGGACTAGCTTTGAATGAGCAGTTCTTC.

As concerns this clonotype: Germline and junction disagree at one end, which may indicate a read error. CDR3 residues: CASSLVLAGGPEGETQYF. The CDR3 nucleotides are TGTGCTAGCAGCTTAGTGCTAGCGGGAGGGCCTGAGGGGGAGACCCAGTACTTC. The chain has TRBV7-7 and TRBJ2-5; 12 positions agree with TRBD2. The germline V gene has CDR1 SSHAT and CDR2 FNYEAQ (reference sequence). The CDR3 is made up of 18 amino acids. Complete variable domain (other parts from reference TRBV7-7 and TRBJ2-5): GAGVSQSPRYKVTKRGQDVTLRCDPISSHATLYWYQQALGQGPEFLTYFNYEAQPDKSGLPSDRFSAERPEGSISTLTIQRTEQRDSAMYRCASSLVLAGGPEGETQYFGPGTRLLVL.

The chain carries TRBV15 and TRBJ2-1; tentatively, D is TRBD2 (6 bases). Trimming stripped 4 bases from V and 6 bases from J, with 13 bases between. The germline gives CDR1 LNHNV, CDR2 YYDKDF (reference sequence). This CDR3 comprises 14 residues. This CDR3 reads CATSIGGLPNEQFF. The CDR3 DNA sequence: TGTGCCACCAGCATAGGAGGGCTCCCCAATGAGCAGTTCTTC.

The chain recombines TRBV11-2 with TRBJ2-5; D uncertain. Trimming left V 3 bases short and J 0 bases short, with 5 bases between. The germline V gene has CDR1 SGHAT and CDR2 FQNNGV. The CDR3 consists of 13 residues. The CDR3 DNA sequence: TGTGCCAGCAGCTTTGGTTACCAAGAGACCCAGTACTTC. It specifies CASSFGYQETQYF.

This chain joins TRBV3-1 and TRBJ1-1, with no clear D. V lost 5 bases and J 0 bases, leaving 7 bases between the germline ends. CDR1 LGHDT and CDR2 YNNKEL come from the germline V gene (reference sequence). This CDR3 spans 13 amino acids. This CDR3 is CASSSHLNTEAFF. Here the CDR3 DNA reads TGTGCCAGCAGCTCCCATCTGAACACTGAAGCTTTCTTT.